This T cell receptor (beta chain) originates from a study of yellow fever vaccine responses in identical twins. V lost 6 bases and J lost 2, with 13 bases in between. CDR1 and CDR2 (germline): SQVTM, ANQGSEA. The CDR3 is made up of 13 amino acids. Each CDR3 protein is one row after TCRdb ran MiXCR on the RT-PCR reads. The sample has some 23,000 distinct CDR3 sequences, roughly 73% seen once; the top ten hold 4% to 6%. The chain uses TRBV29-1 and TRBJ1-2; tentatively, D is TRBD1 (5 bases). The sample was T cells from blood (PBMCs), unsorted or a sorted subset (not recorded which), taken before or after yellow fever vaccination (not recorded which). The receptor was isolated from a woman under 30 who received the yellow fever vaccine. DNA of the CDR3: TGCAGCGTAGCTATGGGGGGAAACTATGGCTACACCTTC. Translating gives CSVAMGGNYGYTF.